The next 29 T cell receptor beta chains were all read from a single sample in a study of blood T cell repertoires in COVID-19. Sequencing was performed with immunoSEQ multiplex PCR; in TCRdb, only in-frame clones are kept and a portion is missing. The repertoire includes under 250,000 clones, around nine tenths of them detected once, and around 3.3% sits in the top ten. The source material was peripheral blood. The receptors shown here come from a man younger than 35 with active or convalescent COVID-19.

This clone was observed once. This chain links TRBV7-3 with TRBJ2-7; TRBD2 agrees at 7 bases. The CDR3 consists of 16 residues. Germline loops: CDR1 SGHTA, CDR2 FQGTGA. V shed 4 bases and J 5 bases; nucleotides not matched to a gene: 14. For the CDR3, the DNA is TGTGCCAGCAGCTATCCAGTCGCGCGGGAGATCCACGAGCAGTACTTC. Translation gives CASSYPVAREIHEQYF.

This chain connects TRBV7-2 to TRBJ2-3, with D possibly TRBD1 on 6 matching bases. The CDR3 has 15 amino acids. The ends were cut back, 6 bases at V and 2 bases at J, with 15 bases in the middle. The germline CDR1 and CDR2 sequences are SGHTA and FQGNSA. The CDR3 spells CASRQPGQYTDTQYF. As DNA, the CDR3 is TGTGCCAGCAGACAGCCCGGACAGTACACAGATACGCAGTATTTT. Variable domain in full (rest from reference TRBV7-2 and TRBJ2-3): GAGVSQSPSNKVTEKGKDVELRCDPISGHTALYWYRQSLGQGLEFLIYFQGNSAPDKSGLPSDRFSAERTGGSVSTLTIQRTQQEDSAVYLCASRQPGQYTDTQYFGPGTRLTVL.

The V and J genes are TRBV27 and TRBJ2-7; possibly TRBD1 for D (6 bases). The V gene lost 6 bases and the J gene lost 4 bases, with 13 bases spanning the gap. CDR3 length: 13 amino acids. From germline, CDR1 is MNHEY and CDR2 SMNVEV (reference sequence). The CDR3 is CASSVGASYEQYF. The CDR3 nucleotides are TGTGCCAGCAGCGTGGGGGCGTCGTACGAGCAGTACTTC.

This chain uses TRBV5-5 with TRBJ1-1, with D perhaps matching TRBD1 (5 bases). Trimming left V 3 bases short and J 1 base short, with 16 bases between. CDR1 is SGHKS and CDR2 is YYEKEE in the germline V gene (reference sequence). This CDR3 comprises 16 residues. The CDR3 region has the DNA TGTGCCAGCAGCTCGAATGCAGGGTTGAGGAACACTGAAGCTTTCTTT. It specifies CASSSNAGLRNTEAFF.

This clone was counted between two and nine times. V and J are TRBV5-1 and TRBJ1-1, with D tentatively TRBD1 (6 bases). Between the trimmed V and J ends, which lost 4 bases and 9 bases, there was a span of 13 bases. This CDR3 contains 12 residues. Germline assignment: CDR1 SGHRS and CDR2 YFSETQ. The CDR3 is CASSELQGQAFF. CDR3 coding DNA: TGCGCCAGCAGCGAGTTACAGGGCCAAGCTTTCTTT.

The chain uses TRBV7-2 and TRBJ1-5; TRBD1 matches 10 bases. The CDR3 sequence is 16 residues long. Germline loops: CDR1 SGHTA, CDR2 FQGNSA. V shed 5 bases, J shed 4 bases, and the junction held 8 bases outside the gene matches. The CDR3 bases are TGTGCCAGCAGCCCGGGGACAGGGGCCTTTAATCAGCCCCAGCATTTT. It codes for CASSPGTGAFNQPQHF.

The genes are TRBV19 and TRBJ1-6; D ambiguous. The CDR3 sequence is 18 residues long. Germline V lookup: CDR1 LNHDA, CDR2 SQIVND (reference sequence). The germline V and J ends were trimmed by 5 bases and 0 bases, with 17 bases remaining between them. The CDR3 coding sequence is TGTGCCAGTAGTCCCTCTAGGAGGGAGAGCTCCTATAATTCACCCCTCCACTTT. Translated: CASSPSRRESSYNSPLHF.

This clone was detected a few times. This rearrangement joins TRBV11-3 to TRBJ1-5; D remains ambiguous. This CDR3 spans 15 amino acids. Trimming removed 0 bases at V and 2 bases at J, with 8 bases between. Germline values: CDR1 SGHNT, CDR2 YENEEA. The CDR3 here is CASSLEILRNQPQHF. Written as DNA, the CDR3 is TGTGCCAGCAGCTTAGAGATCCTACGCAATCAGCCCCAGCATTTT.

This clone showed up just once. V and J are TRBV10-3 and TRBJ1-1; weak D call: TRBD1 (5 bases). CDR3 length equals 13 residues. Germline V gene lookup returns CDR1 ENHRY and CDR2 SYGVKD. V lost 10 bases, J lost 1 base, and 13 bases lay in between. The CDR3 nucleotides read TGTGCCACAAGACAGCATGAGAACACTGAAGCTTTCTTT. As protein: CATRQHENTEAFF.

The V gene is TRBV6-2 or TRBV6-3, the J gene TRBJ2-3; 10 positions match TRBD2. The J segment lost 4 bases and the V segment lost 6 bases, leaving 7 bases of the junction unmatched. The germline V gene has CDR1 MNHEY and CDR2 SVGEGT. The length of the CDR3 is 15 residues. Here the CDR3 DNA reads TGTGCCAGCAGCTTAGCGGGGGGTCGTCCAGATACGCAGTATTTT. Translated, it gives CASSLAGGRPDTQYF.

J is TRBJ1-4 and V is TRBV5-4; possibly TRBD1 for D (6 bases). Germline values: CDR1 SGHNT, CDR2 YYREEE (reference sequence). The CDR3 is made up of 16 amino acids. Trimming took off 4 bases at V and 7 bases at J, with 20 bases between the two ends. The CDR3 loop is CASSPGQAGGGEKLFF. The CDR3 DNA is TGTGCCAGCAGCCCCGGCCAGGCGGGGGGCGGTGAAAAACTGTTTTTT.

This sequence joins TRBV15 and TRBJ1-2; 8 bases agree with TRBD1. This CDR3 is 15 amino acids long. Trimming cost V 1 base and J 8 bases; bases outside gene matches: 9. Germline-derived CDR1 and CDR2 are LNHNV and YYDKDF (reference sequence). Written as DNA, the CDR3 is TGTGCCACCAGCAGAGCCCGGGGACAGGCCGGGGGCTACACCTTC. Its translation is CATSRARGQAGGYTF. Based on the CDR3 plus reference TRBV15 and TRBJ1-2, the full variable domain is DAMVIQNPRYQVTQFGKPVTLSCSQTLNHNVMYWYQQKSSQAPKLLFHYYDKDFNNEADTPDNFQSRRPNTSFCFLDIRSPGLGDTAMYLCATSRARGQAGGYTFGSGTRLTVV.

The chain joins TRBV24-1 to TRBJ1-5; D not certain. Germline V gene data show CDR1 as KGHDR and CDR2 as SFDVKD. Trimming left V 5 bases short and J 3 bases short, with 10 bases between. The CDR3 has 14 amino acids. The CDR3 bases are TGTGCCACCAGTGCTGGGCAGTCCAATCAGCCCCAGCATTTT. It encodes CATSAGQSNQPQHF.

The chain links TRBV3-1 (or the pseudogene TRBV3-2) to TRBJ1-2; a weak D match, TRBD1 (5 bases). The V and J ends lost 1 base and 3 bases respectively, with 9 bases between them. Germline lookup yields CDR1 LGHDT and CDR2 YNNKEL (reference sequence). CDR3 size: 14 residues. In nucleotides, the CDR3 is TGTGCCAGCAGCCAAGTGGCGGGGGACTATGGCTACACCTTC. As protein: CASSQVAGDYGYTF.

The J gene is TRBJ1-3, the V gene TRBV4-3; D remains unclear. V was cut by 1 base and J by 0 bases, with 10 bases left in between. The CDR3 is 16 residues long. Germline CDR1 LGHNA, CDR2 YSLEER. CDR3 nucleotide sequence: TGCGCCAGCAGCCAAGCCTCGGTACGCTCTGGAAACACCATATATTTT. The encoded protein is CASSQASVRSGNTIYF.

The chain is built from TRBV30 and TRBJ2-2; D is possibly TRBD1 (6 bases). CDR1 GTSNPN and CDR2 SVGIG come from the germline V gene (reference sequence). This CDR3 has 16 amino acids. Trimming removed 2 bases from V and 1 base from J, with 14 bases in between. CDR3 sequence reads: CAWSPGHRVNTGELFF. As DNA, the CDR3 is TGTGCCTGGAGTCCGGGACATCGGGTGAACACCGGGGAGCTGTTTTTT.

V is TRBV7-3 and J is TRBJ2-2, with TRBD2 matching over 11 bases. V shed 5 bases and J 5 bases; nucleotides not matched to a gene: 4. Germline assignment: CDR1 SGHTA and CDR2 FQGTGA. The CDR3 totals 15 residues. The CDR3: CASSTSGSGTGELFF. CDR3 nucleotide sequence: TGTGCCAGCAGCACTAGCGGGAGCGGAACCGGGGAGCTGTTTTTT.

The chain combines TRBV9 with TRBJ2-3; 10 bases match TRBD2. The germline CDR1 and CDR2 sequences are SGDLS and YYNGEE. This CDR3 region has 16 residues. The V segment lost 3 bases and the J segment 0 bases; nucleotides outside the gene matches: 4. CDR3 sequence: CASSAGTSVSTDTQYF. CDR3 DNA: TGTGCCAGCAGCGCCGGGACTAGCGTTAGCACAGATACGCAGTATTTT.

The genes are TRBV7-2 and TRBJ1-5; 11 bases fit TRBD1. This CDR3 comprises 17 residues. Unmatched junction bases numbered 12, after V lost 7 bases and J lost 4 bases. Germline values: CDR1 SGHTA, CDR2 FQGNSA. CDR3 residues: CASTPRGGTGGNQPQHF. The CDR3 DNA sequence: TGTGCCAGCACCCCCCGGGGTGGGACAGGGGGGAATCAGCCCCAGCATTTT.

This clone has just a few counts. The V call is TRBV15, the J call TRBJ2-7; D uncertain. Germline-derived CDR1 and CDR2 are LNHNV and YYDKDF (reference sequence). This CDR3 contains 15 residues. The V end was cut by 3 bases, the J end by 5 bases, with 17 bases between. This CDR3 reads CATSSRQSQIHEQYF. CDR3 sequence (DNA): TGTGCCACCAGCAGTCGCCAATCTCAGATCCACGAGCAGTACTTC. Full variable domain (rest looked up from reference TRBV15 and TRBJ2-7): DAMVIQNPRYQVTQFGKPVTLSCSQTLNHNVMYWYQQKSSQAPKLLFHYYDKDFNNEADTPDNFQSRRPNTSFCFLDIRSPGLGDTAMYLCATSSRQSQIHEQYFGPGTRLTVT.

CDR3 in amino acids: CASSRQKYNSPLHF. For the CDR3, the DNA is TGTGCCAGCAGTCGACAGAAATATAATTCACCCCTCCACTTT. The rearrangement joins TRBV6-6 to TRBJ1-6; D is possibly TRBD1 (5 bases). The V gene lost 5 bases and the J gene lost 4 bases, with 9 bases spanning the gap. The CDR3 consists of 14 residues. The germline CDR1 and CDR2 sequences are MNHNY and SVGAGI (reference sequence).

CDR3 bases: TGTGCCAGCAGTCTACGAGAGGGCCCCGGGGAGCTGTTTTTT. Amino acids: CASSLREGPGELFF. This chain connects TRBV6-2 or TRBV6-3 to TRBJ2-2; a weak D match, TRBD2 (5 bases). The germline gives CDR1 MNHEY, CDR2 SVGEGT. V lost 5 bases to trimming and J lost 6 bases, with 13 bases between them. The CDR3 totals 14 residues.

With regard to this clone: Within the sample, other DNA sequences also encode this same CDR3. The chain combines TRBV5-4 with TRBJ1-2; 7 bases agree with TRBD1. The CDR3 runs 15 residues. Germline assignment: CDR1 SGHNT and CDR2 YYREEE (reference sequence). J gave up 0 bases and V 5 bases, and 7 bases lay outside the gene matches. The CDR3 nucleotides are TGTGCCAGCAGACCCGGGACAGCTACTAACTATGGCTACACCTTC. It specifies CASRPGTATNYGYTF.

V and J are TRBV18 and TRBJ2-7; TRBD2 agrees at 9 bases. Trimming removed 4 bases from V and 0 bases from J; junction bases left unmatched: 7. The CDR3 has 16 residues. Germline CDR1 is KGHSH and CDR2 is LQKENI. Written as DNA, the CDR3 is TGTGCCAGCTCACTCCTAGCGGGACATAACTCCTACGAGCAGTACTTC. The encoded protein is CASSLLAGHNSYEQYF.

The J gene is TRBJ2-2, the V gene TRBV4-3, with 8 nucleotides matching TRBD1. Germline loops: CDR1 LGHNA, CDR2 YSLEER. V gave up 4 bases and J gave up 6 bases; unmatched junction bases: 7. The CDR3 is 15 residues long. The CDR3 reads CASSRSRGPAGELFF. In DNA form, the CDR3 reads TGCGCCAGCAGCCGCTCCAGGGGGCCGGCCGGGGAGCTGTTTTTT.

This clone was picked up many times. This sequence joins TRBV28 and TRBJ1-5, with TRBD1 matching 9 bases. This CDR3 region has 14 residues. With V trimmed by 10 bases and J by 10 bases, 14 bases remained unmatched. Per the germline V gene, CDR1 is MDHEN and CDR2 is SYDVKM. This CDR3 reads CATSLPGQGFPQHF. CDR3 bases: TGTGCCACTTCCCTCCCGGGACAGGGCTTTCCCCAGCATTTT.

V gene TRBV18 combines with J gene TRBJ2-7, with D tentatively TRBD1 (5 bases). Trimming left V 1 base short and J 0 bases short, with 7 bases between. The CDR3 has 14 residues. Germline V gives CDR1 KGHSH, CDR2 LQKENI. CDR3 nucleotide sequence: TGTGCCAGCTCACCACAGACAGCCTCCTACGAGCAGTACTTC. Residues: CASSPQTASYEQYF.

The V and J genes are TRBV11-2 and TRBJ2-1, with 12 bases matching TRBD2. Germline V gene data show CDR1 as SGHAT and CDR2 as FQNNGV. This CDR3 contains 17 residues. V was pared by 1 base and J by 4 bases, with 5 bases of the junction left unmatched. CDR3 nucleotides: TGTGCCAGCAGCTTAGCCCCTAGCGGGGGGGCATACAATGAGCAGTTCTTC. Translation: CASSLAPSGGAYNEQFF.

This chain joins TRBV9 and TRBJ1-2; D call uncertain. V lost 5 bases and J 4 bases, leaving 9 bases between the germline ends. The CDR3 is 12 residues long. Germline-derived CDR1 and CDR2 are SGDLS and YYNGEE. The CDR3 protein is CASSAYSYGYTF. For the CDR3, the DNA is TGTGCCAGCAGTGCCTACAGCTATGGCTACACCTTC.